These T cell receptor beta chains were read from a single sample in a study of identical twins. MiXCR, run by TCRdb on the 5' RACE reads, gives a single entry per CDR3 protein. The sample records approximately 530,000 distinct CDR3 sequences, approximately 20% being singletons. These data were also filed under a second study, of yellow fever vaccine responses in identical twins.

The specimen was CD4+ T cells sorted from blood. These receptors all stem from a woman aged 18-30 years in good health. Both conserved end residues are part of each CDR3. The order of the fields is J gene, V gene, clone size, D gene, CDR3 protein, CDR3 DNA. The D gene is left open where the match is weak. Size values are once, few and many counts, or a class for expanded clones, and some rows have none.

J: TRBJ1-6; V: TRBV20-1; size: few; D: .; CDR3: CSASRGQDNSPLHF; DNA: TGCAGTGCTAGTAGGGGTCAGGATAATTCACCCCTCCACTTT
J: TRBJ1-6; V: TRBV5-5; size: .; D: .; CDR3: CASSPPHNSPLHF; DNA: TGTGCCAGCAGCCCTCCTCATAATTCACCCCTCCACTTT
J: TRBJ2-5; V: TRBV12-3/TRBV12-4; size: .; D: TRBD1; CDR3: CASSPSPGGQETQYF; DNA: TGTGCCAGCAGTCCCTCCCCAGGGGGCCAGGAGACCCAGTACTTC
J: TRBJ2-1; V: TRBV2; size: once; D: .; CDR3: CASSVDLGREQFF; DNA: TGTGCCAGCAGTGTAGACCTAGGAAGGGAGCAGTTCTTC
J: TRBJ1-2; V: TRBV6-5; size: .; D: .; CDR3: CASSYGYRGPLIF; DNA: TGTGCCAGCAGTTATGGTTATAGGGGCCCTCTTATCTTC
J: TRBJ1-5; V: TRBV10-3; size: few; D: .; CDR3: CATTTGENQPQHF; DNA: TGTGCCACTACGACAGGAGAGAATCAGCCCCAGCATTTT
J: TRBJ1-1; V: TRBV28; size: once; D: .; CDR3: CASSSHQQENTEAFF; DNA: TGTGCCAGCAGCAGTCACCAACAGGAGAACACTGAAGCTTTCTTT
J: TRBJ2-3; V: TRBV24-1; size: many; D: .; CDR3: CATSEAERTTDTQYF; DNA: TGTGCCACCAGTGAAGCGGAGAGGACCACAGATACGCAGTATTTT
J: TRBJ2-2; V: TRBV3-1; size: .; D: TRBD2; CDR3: CASSQAPPGGTRPQELFF; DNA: TGTGCCAGCAGCCAAGCTCCCCCGGGGGGGACTAGACCTCAGGAGCTGTTTTTT
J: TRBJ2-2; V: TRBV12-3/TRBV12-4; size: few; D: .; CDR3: CASSSADLVTGELFF; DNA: TGTGCCAGCAGTTCGGCGGACTTAGTGACCGGGGAGCTGTTTTTT
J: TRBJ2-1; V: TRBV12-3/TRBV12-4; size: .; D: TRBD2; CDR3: CASRDSGTIRQFF; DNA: TGTGCCAGCAGGGATAGCGGGACGATTCGGCAGTTCTTC
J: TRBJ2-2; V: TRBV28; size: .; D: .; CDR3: CASRRGAPITDTGELFF; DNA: TGTGCCAGCAGACGGGGGGCTCCCATAACCGACACCGGGGAGCTGTTTTTT
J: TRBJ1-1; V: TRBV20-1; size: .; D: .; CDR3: CSASAQGGEAFF; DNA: TGCAGTGCTAGTGCGCAGGGTGGTGAAGCTTTCTTT
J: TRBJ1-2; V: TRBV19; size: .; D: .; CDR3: CASTSGTHNYGYTF; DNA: TGTGCTTCTACCTCCGGGACGCATAACTATGGCTACACCTTC
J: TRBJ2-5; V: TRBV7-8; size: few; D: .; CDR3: CASSLGRRVETQYF; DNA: TGTGCCAGCAGCTTAGGGCGTAGGGTAGAGACCCAGTACTTC
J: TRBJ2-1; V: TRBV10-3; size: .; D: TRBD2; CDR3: CAISESSLRLAGNNEQFF; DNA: TGTGCCATCAGTGAGTCGAGTTTGCGGCTAGCGGGAAACAATGAGCAGTTCTTC
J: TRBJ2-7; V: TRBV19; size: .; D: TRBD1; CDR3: CASKMSGTGSYEQYF; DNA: TGTGCCAGTAAGATGTCCGGGACAGGGTCCTACGAGCAGTACTTC
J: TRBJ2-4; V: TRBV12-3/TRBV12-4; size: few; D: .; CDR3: CASRYDRLAKNIQYF; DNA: TGTGCCAGCAGATACGACAGGCTAGCCAAAAACATTCAGTACTTC
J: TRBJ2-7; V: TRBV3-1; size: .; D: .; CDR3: CASSQDLGVEQYF; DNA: TGTGCCAGCAGCCAAGACTTGGGAGTCGAGCAGTACTTC
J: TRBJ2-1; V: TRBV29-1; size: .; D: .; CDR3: CSVGATDEQFF; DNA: TGCAGCGTTGGGGCCACAGATGAGCAGTTCTTC
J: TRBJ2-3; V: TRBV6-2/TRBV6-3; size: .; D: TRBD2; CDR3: CASSSGGGGGRKDTQYF; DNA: TGTGCCAGCAGTTCCGGGGGCGGGGGGGGCCGAAAAGATACGCAGTATTTT
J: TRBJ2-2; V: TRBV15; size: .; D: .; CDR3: CATSFGVGAVGELFF; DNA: TGTGCCACCAGTTTCGGGGTGGGGGCCGTCGGGGAGCTGTTTTTT
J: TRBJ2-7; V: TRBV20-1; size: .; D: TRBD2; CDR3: CSASPSGREQYF; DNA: TGCAGTGCTAGCCCTAGCGGTAGGGAGCAGTACTTC
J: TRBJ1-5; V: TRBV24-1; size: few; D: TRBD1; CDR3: CATSDTGGGNQPQHF; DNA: TGTGCCACCAGTGATACAGGGGGCGGCAATCAGCCCCAGCATTTT
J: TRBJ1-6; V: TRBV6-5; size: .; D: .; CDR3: CASSYSSRSSYNSPLHF; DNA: TGTGCCAGCAGTTACTCGAGCAGGAGCTCCTATAATTCACCCCTCCACTTT
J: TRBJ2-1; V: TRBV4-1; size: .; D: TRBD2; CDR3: CASSQIYPGLVVVTGYNEQFF; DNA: TGCGCCAGCAGCCAAATCTACCCGGGACTAGTAGTAGTCACCGGCTACAATGAGCAGTTCTTC
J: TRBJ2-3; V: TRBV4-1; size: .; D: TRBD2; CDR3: CASSSEKGLAGSTDTQYF; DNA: TGCGCCAGCAGCTCCGAGAAAGGACTAGCGGGCAGCACAGATACGCAGTATTTT
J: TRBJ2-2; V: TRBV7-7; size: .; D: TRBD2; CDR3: CASSTGTSLGELFF; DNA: TGTGCCAGCAGCACCGGGACTAGCCTAGGGGAGCTGTTTTTT
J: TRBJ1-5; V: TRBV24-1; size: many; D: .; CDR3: CATSDGDGPREPQHF; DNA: TGTGCCACCAGTGATGGGGACGGCCCGCGGGAGCCCCAGCATTTT
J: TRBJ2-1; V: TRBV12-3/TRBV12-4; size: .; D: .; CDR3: CASSLGAGYAPTDNEQFF; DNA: TGTGCCAGCAGTTTAGGGGCGGGGTACGCCCCCACCGACAATGAGCAGTTCTTC
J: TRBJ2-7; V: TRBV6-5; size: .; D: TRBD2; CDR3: CASSYTPSATGTKEYF; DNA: TGTGCCAGCAGTTACACCCCATCCGCGACCGGGACTAAGGAGTACTTC
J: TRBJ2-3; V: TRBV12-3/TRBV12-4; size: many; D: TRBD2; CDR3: CASSLELAGGGDTQYF; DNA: TGTGCCAGCAGTTTAGAACTAGCGGGAGGTGGAGATACGCAGTATTTT
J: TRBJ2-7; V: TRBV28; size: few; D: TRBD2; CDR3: CASSFSGRWYEQYF; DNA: TGTGCCAGCAGTTTTAGCGGGAGATGGTACGAGCAGTACTTC
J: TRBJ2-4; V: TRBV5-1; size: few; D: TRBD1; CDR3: CASSLSGQGSAKNIQYF; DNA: TGCGCCAGCAGCTTGAGCGGACAGGGGTCTGCCAAAAACATTCAGTACTTC
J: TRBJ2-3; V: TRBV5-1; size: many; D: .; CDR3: CASSLATDTQYF; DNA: TGCGCCAGCAGCCTTGCAACAGATACGCAGTATTTT
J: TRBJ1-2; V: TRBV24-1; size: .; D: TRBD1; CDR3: CATSGQGQDYGYTF; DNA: TGTGCCACCAGTGGACAGGGCCAGGACTATGGCTACACCTTC
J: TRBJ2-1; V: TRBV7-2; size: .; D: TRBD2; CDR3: CASSLRSGGHEQFF; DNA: TGTGCCAGCAGCCTAAGGTCGGGGGGGCATGAGCAGTTCTTC
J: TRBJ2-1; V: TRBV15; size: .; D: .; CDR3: CATSGGTASMRQFF; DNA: TGTGCCACCAGCGGCGGGACTGCCTCAATGAGGCAGTTCTTC
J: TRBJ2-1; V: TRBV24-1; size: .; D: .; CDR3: CATSDPGGSSYNEQFF; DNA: TGTGCCACCAGTGATCCCGGAGGCAGCTCCTACAATGAGCAGTTCTTC
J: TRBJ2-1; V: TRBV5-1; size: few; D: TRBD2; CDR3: CASSWGGVSYNEQFF; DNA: TGCGCCAGCAGCTGGGGGGGAGTCTCCTACAATGAGCAGTTCTTC
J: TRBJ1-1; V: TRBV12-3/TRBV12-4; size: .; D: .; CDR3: CASSSPTENTEAFF; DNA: TGTGCCAGCAGTTCTCCGACAGAAAACACTGAAGCTTTCTTT
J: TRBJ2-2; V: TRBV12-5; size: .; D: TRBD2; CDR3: CASGSGTSGRVGTGELFF; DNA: TGTGCTAGTGGTTCCGGGACTAGCGGGAGAGTGGGAACCGGGGAGCTGTTTTTT
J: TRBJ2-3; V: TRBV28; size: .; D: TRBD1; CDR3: CASSFAGTGSTDTQYF; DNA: TGTGCCAGCAGTTTTGCCGGGACAGGGTCCACAGATACGCAGTATTTT
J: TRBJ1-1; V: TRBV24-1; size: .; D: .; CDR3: CATSDSSLGEAFF; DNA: TGTGCCACCAGTGATTCATCTCTGGGGGAGGCTTTCTTT
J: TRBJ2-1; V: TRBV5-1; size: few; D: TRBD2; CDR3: CASGYSGGPSSYNEQFF; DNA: TGCGCCAGCGGATATAGCGGGGGGCCAAGCTCCTACAATGAGCAGTTCTTC
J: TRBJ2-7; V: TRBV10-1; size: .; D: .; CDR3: CASKMDSSSYEQYF; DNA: TGCGCCAGCAAAATGGACAGTAGCTCCTACGAGCAGTACTTC
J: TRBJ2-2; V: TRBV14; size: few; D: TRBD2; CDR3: CASSQRTRPTLNTGELFF; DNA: TGTGCCAGCAGCCAGCGGACTAGGCCCACATTGAACACCGGGGAGCTGTTTTTT
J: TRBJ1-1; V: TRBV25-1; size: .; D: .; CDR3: CASSFPRSDGTEAFF; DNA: TGTGCCAGCAGTTTCCCCAGGTCTGACGGCACTGAAGCTTTCTTT
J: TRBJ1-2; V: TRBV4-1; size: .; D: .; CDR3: CASSREVSGYTF; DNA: TGCGCCAGCAGCCGGGAGGTGTCTGGCTACACCTTC
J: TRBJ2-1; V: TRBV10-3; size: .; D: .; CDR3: CAISESKGGTYNEQFF; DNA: TGTGCCATCAGTGAGTCAAAAGGGGGTACCTACAATGAGCAGTTCTTC
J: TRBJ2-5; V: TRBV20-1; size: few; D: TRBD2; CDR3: CSAVLETSGETQYF; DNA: TGCAGTGCCGTCCTGGAGACTAGCGGCGAGACCCAGTACTTC
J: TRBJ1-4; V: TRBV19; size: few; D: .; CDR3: CASSKQEFNEKLFF; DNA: TGTGCCAGTAGTAAACAGGAGTTTAATGAAAAACTGTTTTTT
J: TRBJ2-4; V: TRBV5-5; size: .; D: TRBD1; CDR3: CASSITGTAENIQYF; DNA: TGTGCCAGCAGCATCACCGGGACAGCCGAAAACATTCAGTACTTC
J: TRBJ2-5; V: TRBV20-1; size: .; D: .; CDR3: CSASMGHHQETQYF; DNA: TGCAGTGCTTCAATGGGGCACCACCAAGAGACCCAGTACTTC
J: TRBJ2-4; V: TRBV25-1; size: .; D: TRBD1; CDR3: CASSEYGGQGNIQYF; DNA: TGTGCCAGCAGTGAATATGGGGGACAGGGAAACATTCAGTACTTC
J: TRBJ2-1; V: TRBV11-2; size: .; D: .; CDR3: CASSFSVRNNEQFF; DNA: TGTGCCAGCAGCTTTAGCGTCCGAAACAATGAGCAGTTCTTC
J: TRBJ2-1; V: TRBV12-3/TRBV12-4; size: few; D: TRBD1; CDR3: CASSPDRGKAYNEQFF; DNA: TGTGCCAGCAGTCCGGACAGGGGGAAGGCGTACAATGAGCAGTTCTTC